This is a list of T cell receptor beta chains from one sample in a study of blood T cell repertoires in COVID-19. Generated by immunoSEQ multiplex PCR, the TCRdb table keeps only in-frame clones and is missing some. The sample carries approximately 440,000 clones, about nine tenths recorded once. Input material: PBMCs or T cells enriched from blood (not recorded which). The receptors originated from a man younger than 35 who had recovered from COVID-19. CDR3s include the opening cysteine and the closing phenylalanine or tryptophan. The order of the fields is V gene, D gene, clone size, J gene, CDR3 protein, CDR3 DNA. D genes are given only for firm matches. Where a row states a size, it is once, few, many or the class of an expanded clone; other rows omit it.

TRBV24-1,TRBD1,-,TRBJ1-2,CATSEPSGTGPRVFYTF,TGTGCCACCAGTGAACCCTCGGGGACAGGCCCTCGAGTCTTCTACACCTTC
TRBV9,TRBD1,once,TRBJ1-6,CASSVGGTGVSYNSPLHF,TGTGCCAGCAGCGTTGGTGGGACAGGGGTCTCCTATAATTCACCCCTCCACTTT
TRBV30,-,-,TRBJ2-7,CAWSLIDGNYEQYF,TGTGCCTGGAGTCTTATCGACGGGAACTACGAGCAGTACTTC
TRBV6-1,-,-,TRBJ2-4,CASSETELAKNIQYF,TGTGCCAGCAGTGAGACAGAACTAGCCAAAAACATTCAGTACTTC
TRBV2,TRBD1,-,TRBJ1-6,CASSRDRVSYNSPLHF,TGTGCCAGCAGCAGGGACAGGGTATCTTATAATTCACCCCTCCACTTT
TRBV27,TRBD1,-,TRBJ2-3,CASSLLWTGPDTQYF,TGTGCCAGCAGTTTACTCTGGACAGGCCCAGATACGCAGTATTTT
TRBV18,-,-,TRBJ1-1,CASSPPQPGNTEAFF,TGTGCAAGCTCACCACCACAGCCAGGGAACACTGAAGCTTTCTTT
TRBV14,TRBD2,-,TRBJ2-1,CASSYRDYTNEQFF,TGTGCCAGCAGCTACCGGGACTATACGAATGAGCAGTTCTTC
TRBV3-1/TRBV3-2,-,-,TRBJ2-3,CASSQAGWVTDTQYF,TGTGCCAGCAGCCAAGCGGGATGGGTCACAGATACGCAGTATTTT
TRBV6-5,-,few,TRBJ1-1,CASRGYKGRSAEAFF,TGTGCCAGCAGAGGTTATAAGGGGAGGTCAGCTGAAGCTTTCTTT
TRBV7-9,-,-,TRBJ1-1,CASSNGQEAFF,TGTGCCAGCAGCAACGGACAAGAAGCTTTCTTT
TRBV7-8,TRBD2,-,TRBJ2-1,CASSLTSGGRSYNEQFF,TGTGCCAGCAGTCTTACTAGCGGGGGACGCTCCTACAATGAGCAGTTCTTC
TRBV10-2,-,few,TRBJ1-2,CASSPGKGGYTF,TGCGCCAGCAGTCCAGGGAAGGGTGGCTACACCTTC
TRBV5-1,-,-,TRBJ1-4,CASSPGAHQEKLFF,TGCGCCAGCAGCCCAGGGGCTCATCAGGAAAAACTGTTTTTT
TRBV9,TRBD2,-,TRBJ2-1,CASSPATGGPNYNEQFF,TGTGCCAGCAGCCCCGCGACGGGAGGGCCAAACTACAATGAGCAGTTCTTC
TRBV5-5,TRBD1,once,TRBJ1-6,CASSPHRDRDSPLHF,TGTGCCAGCAGCCCCCACCGGGACAGGGATTCACCCCTCCACTTT
TRBV24-1,TRBD2,-,TRBJ2-1,CATSDFGGRAPNEQFF,TGTGCCACCAGTGATTTTGGGGGGAGGGCCCCCAATGAGCAGTTCTTC
TRBV5-1,TRBD1,-,TRBJ1-6,CASSRLAQSQGAGNSPLHF,TGCGCCAGCAGCAGACTGGCCCAAAGTCAGGGGGCGGGTAATTCACCCCTCCACTTT
TRBV28,TRBD1,once,TRBJ1-1,CASSLRQGRNTEAFF,TGTGCCAGCAGTCTACGACAGGGAAGGAACACTGAAGCTTTCTTT
TRBV20-1,-,-,TRBJ2-1,CSARHYNEQFF,TGCAGTGCTAGACACTACAATGAGCAGTTCTTC
TRBV14,TRBD1,-,TRBJ1-2,CASSPGTGSYGYTF,TGTGCCAGCAGCCCAGGGACAGGAAGCTATGGCTACACCTTC
TRBV27,TRBD2,-,TRBJ2-3,CASTLLAGGRYTDTQYF,TGTGCCAGCACCCTACTAGCGGGAGGCCGGTACACAGATACGCAGTATTTT
TRBV9,-,-,TRBJ1-2,CASSVDGGPTYGYTF,TGTGCCAGCAGCGTAGACGGCGGTCCGACCTATGGCTACACCTTC
TRBV3-1/TRBV3-2,TRBD1,-,TRBJ1-2,CASSQDRGGAYGYTF,TGTGCCAGCAGCCAAGATAGAGGGGGCGCCTATGGCTACACCTTC
TRBV9,-,once,TRBJ1-3,CASSSGGWSGNTIYF,TGTGCCAGCAGCTCGGGGGGATGGTCTGGAAACACCATATATTTT
TRBV5-5,-,-,TRBJ1-1,CASSFGQRRTEAFF,TGTGCCAGCAGCTTTGGCCAGCGAAGGACTGAAGCTTTCTTT
TRBV24-1,TRBD1,-,TRBJ1-2,CATKTLRDRPYGYTF,TGTGCCACCAAGACTCTTCGGGACAGACCATATGGCTACACCTTC
TRBV5-6,TRBD1,-,TRBJ1-3,CASSFGADRGGNTIYF,TGTGCCAGCAGCTTTGGAGCGGACAGGGGTGGAAACACCATATATTTT